The rows below give T cell receptor beta chains drawn from one sample of a study of cytomegalovirus exposure and HLA in healthy donors. Repertoires were generated with immunoSEQ multiplex PCR, while TCRdb's copy carries only in-frame clones and drops some. This table holds approximately 270,000 clones, about four fifths found once. The material sequenced was PBMCs. Receptors originate from a girl aged 2-10 years in good health and CMV-seronegative. CDR3s include the opening cysteine and the closing phenylalanine or tryptophan. A D gene is named only where the DNA matches it firmly. Rows may omit the clone size; those that give it use once, few, many or a size class.

size	V	J	D	CDR3	DNA
NA	TRBV10-3	TRBJ2-7	NA	CAISAQGGYEQYF	TGTGCCATCAGCGCACAGGGGGGGTACGAGCAGTACTTC
few	TRBV6-1	TRBJ2-7	NA	CATSPPYHFPYEQYF	TGTGCCACCTCTCCCCCCTACCACTTCCCCTACGAGCAGTACTTC
once	TRBV9	TRBJ2-7	TRBD2	CASSYGGDDYEQYF	TGTGCCAGCTCATATGGGGGGGACGACTACGAGCAGTACTTC
NA	TRBV30	TRBJ1-1	NA	CAWSADSENTEAFF	TGTGCCTGGAGCGCGGACAGTGAGAACACTGAAGCTTTCTTT
few	TRBV4-1	TRBJ2-2	TRBD1	CASSRQGRKRFGELFF	TGCGCCAGCAGCCGACAGGGGCGAAAACGGTTCGGGGAGCTGTTTTTT
NA	TRBV13	TRBJ1-2	TRBD1	CASSPEGQGVWDGYTF	TGTGCCAGCAGCCCAGAGGGACAGGGGGTATGGGATGGCTACACCTTC
NA	TRBV5-1	TRBJ2-4	TRBD2	CASSLAGTSGRWGDIQYF	TGCGCCAGCAGCTTGGCCGGGACTAGCGGGAGATGGGGAGACATTCAGTACTTC
NA	TRBV10-3	TRBJ2-1	TRBD2	CAITQYEGGHEQFF	TGTGCCATCACGCAGTATGAGGGAGGGCATGAGCAGTTCTTC
NA	TRBV28	TRBJ2-1	TRBD2	CASSGTGLGPNVEQFF	TGTGCCAGCAGCGGGACGGGACTAGGTCCCAACGTTGAGCAGTTCTTC
few	TRBV11-2	TRBJ1-2	NA	CASSLVGTPAGYTF	TGTGCCAGCAGCTTAGTGGGGACACCCGCGGGCTACACCTTC
few	TRBV5-4	TRBJ1-1	TRBD1	CASSHLDRETEAFF	TGTGCCAGCAGCCACCTTGACAGGGAAACTGAAGCTTTCTTT
NA	TRBV7-8	TRBJ2-7	TRBD1	CASSFTGVSREQYF	TGTGCCAGCAGCTTTACAGGGGTTTCCCGCGAGCAGTACTTC
NA	TRBV19	TRBJ1-6	NA	CASSIEGSRGNSPLHF	TGTGCCAGTAGTATCGAGGGGTCCCGGGGGAATTCACCCCTCCACTTT
NA	TRBV5-1	TRBJ1-4	NA	CASSLTDLSEKLFF	TGCGCCAGCAGCCTAACTGACTTGTCTGAAAAACTGTTTTTT
few	TRBV6-6	TRBJ1-1	NA	CASSYSLMSTEAFF	TGTGCCAGCAGTTACTCCCTAATGAGCACTGAAGCTTTCTTT
once	TRBV2	TRBJ2-5	NA	CASSRTGPVKTQYF	TGTGCCAGCAGTCGGACTGGCCCGGTGAAGACCCAGTACTTC
NA	TRBV11-2	TRBJ1-1	NA	CASRGASNTEAFF	TGTGCCAGCAGGGGGGCTTCGAACACTGAAGCTTTCTTT
NA	TRBV9	TRBJ2-3	NA	CASSDEVYTQYF	TGTGCCAGCAGCGACGAGGTTTATACGCAGTATTTT
NA	TRBV6-5	TRBJ2-3	NA	CASSGLNEDTQYF	TGTGCCAGCAGTGGACTTAACGAGGATACGCAGTATTTT
NA	TRBV25-1	TRBJ2-7	NA	CASSEEGRSYEQYF	TGTGCCAGCAGTGAGGAGGGAAGGTCCTACGAGCAGTACTTC
NA	TRBV5-1	TRBJ2-1	NA	CASSLRGYYNEQFF	TGCGCCAGCAGCTTGCGCGGGTATTACAATGAGCAGTTCTTC
NA	TRBV6-1	TRBJ1-2	TRBD1	CASREDRGRGYTF	TGTGCCAGCCGGGAGGACAGGGGGCGAGGCTACACCTTC
NA	TRBV19	TRBJ2-1	TRBD1	CASSPDRGSSYNEQFF	TGTGCCAGTAGTCCGGACAGGGGATCGTCCTACAATGAGCAGTTCTTC
NA	TRBV6-1	TRBJ2-7	NA	CATTDSIHEQYF	TGTGCCACAACGGACAGTATCCACGAGCAGTACTTC
NA	TRBV27	TRBJ2-5	TRBD1	CASGQGGETQYF	TGTGCCAGCGGACAGGGCGGAGAGACCCAGTACTTC
NA	TRBV6-6	TRBJ2-1	TRBD2	CLTSGRARNEQFF	TGTTTGACAAGCGGGAGGGCTCGGAATGAGCAGTTCTTC
few	TRBV6-6	TRBJ1-1	TRBD1	CASSPTGLGAFF	TGTGCCAGCAGCCCGACAGGGCTCGGAGCTTTCTTT
NA	TRBV11-1	TRBJ2-7	NA	CASSFAGSHPAYEQYF	TGTGCCAGCAGCTTCGCGGGCTCCCATCCGGCCTACGAGCAGTACTTC
NA	TRBV10-2	TRBJ2-1	TRBD2	CASQGIELADNEQFF	TGCGCCAGCCAGGGAATAGAACTAGCGGACAATGAGCAGTTCTTC
NA	TRBV7-8	TRBJ2-1	TRBD1	CASSPRTGVGIYNEQFF	TGTGCCAGCAGCCCGAGGACAGGGGTGGGAATTTACAATGAGCAGTTCTTC
NA	TRBV6-1	TRBJ1-3	NA	CASREEPRAGNTIYF	TGTGCCAGCAGAGAAGAACCCAGGGCTGGAAACACCATATATTTT
NA	TRBV9	TRBJ1-6	NA	CASSPGGVQNSPLHF	TGTGCCAGCAGCCCCGGGGGGGTTCAAAATTCACCCCTCCACTTT
NA	TRBV18	TRBJ2-7	TRBD2	CASSPRLAGFEQYF	TGTGCCAGCTCACCTCGACTAGCGGGATTCGAGCAGTACTTC
NA	TRBV6-5	TRBJ1-6	TRBD1	CASRGGQYNSPLHF	TGTGCCAGCAGAGGGGGACAGTATAATTCACCCCTCCACTTT
NA	TRBV27	TRBJ2-7	NA	CASSYGYEQYF	TGTGCCAGCAGTTACGGTTACGAGCAGTACTTC
NA	TRBV28	TRBJ1-1	TRBD1	CASRAGGRTEAFF	TGTGCCAGCAGGGCAGGGGGCCGAACTGAAGCTTTCTTT
NA	TRBV4-1	TRBJ1-1	NA	CASSPGGGSNTEAFF	TGCGCCAGCAGCCCCGGCGGAGGGTCGAACACTGAAGCTTTCTTT
once	TRBV13	TRBJ2-5	TRBD1	CASSEGQGETQYF	TGTGCCAGCAGCGAAGGACAGGGAGAGACCCAGTACTTC
NA	TRBV18	TRBJ1-3	TRBD1	CASSPGTGTGNTIYF	TGTGCCAGCTCACCAGGGACAGGGACTGGAAACACCATATATTTT